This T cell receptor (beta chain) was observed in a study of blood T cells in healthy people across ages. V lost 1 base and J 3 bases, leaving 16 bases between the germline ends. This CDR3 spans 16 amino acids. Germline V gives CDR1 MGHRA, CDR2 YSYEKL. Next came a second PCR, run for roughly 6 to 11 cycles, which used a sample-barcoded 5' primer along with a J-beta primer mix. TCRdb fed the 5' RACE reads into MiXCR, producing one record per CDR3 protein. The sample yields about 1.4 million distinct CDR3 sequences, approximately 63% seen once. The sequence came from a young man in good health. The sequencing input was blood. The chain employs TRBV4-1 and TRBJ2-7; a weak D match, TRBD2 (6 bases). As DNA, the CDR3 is TGCGCCAGCAGCCAAGTAGCGGCTAAACCTAGCTACGAGCAGTACTTC. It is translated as CASSQVAAKPSYEQYF.